This T cell receptor beta chain was documented in a study of tumor-infiltrating lymphocytes in primary liver carcinoma. About the research overall: Samples returned roughly 3.65 to 7.5 million productive TCRbeta reads each. Read depth did not differ significantly between tissue types. Broader study findings: Only about 7-24% of top clones were detected in each of the five tumor regions.

Taking about 18-32 mg of unsorted bulk tissue, the authors co-extracted RNA and DNA. Treatment-naive at the time, the patients had chronic HBV infection. The ends were cut back, 5 bases at V and 2 bases at J, with 13 bases in the middle. The CDR3 has 15 residues. From germline, CDR1 is SNHLY and CDR2 FYNNEI. A few counts support this clonotype. Its antigen is as yet unknown. Starting material of around 490 ng total RNA yielded TCR beta cDNA via a constant-region primer. It was through three nested multiplex PCR rounds of slightly modified ARM-PCR that TCR beta libraries arose. A C-beta reverse primer was combined with TRBV1-TRBV30 forward primers in the first two PCR rounds, and each round had roughly 9 cycles. One entry per CDR3 protein results from TCRdb running MiXCR on the multiplex PCR reads. Of 60,000 to 90,000 distinct CDR3 sequences listed, 60% to 80% were seen once; the top ten hold roughly a quarter.

The sample taken for sequencing was liver tumor tissue from sampling region 4. Sample subset: tumor region T4, right-lateral pole. The chain joins TRBV2 to TRBJ1-3, with a tentative D call TRBD1 (6 bases). This receptor was taken from a man aged 35-49 years with primary liver carcinoma and hepatitis B virus infection. CDR3 nucleotide sequence: TGTGCCAGCAGTCCAAGCGCAGGGGCTGGAAACACCATATATTTT. Translated, it gives CASSPSAGAGNTIYF.